The source of this T cell receptor beta chain is a study of beta chain features in type 1 diabetes. Study-level findings and limits: Patients with Type 1 diabetes showed moderately but significantly shorter TCRB CDR3s in all four CD4+ subsets. Sampled from patients, naive, central memory and Treg TCRB repertoires appeared more similar than those sampled from healthy donors.

Trimming cost V 7 bases and J 2 bases; bases outside gene matches: 4. Germline lookup yields CDR1 SQVTM and CDR2 ANQGSEA. The length of the CDR3 is 12 residues. In regard to this clone: The antigen remains unidentified. At the DNA level, this CDR3 is encoded by other sequences in the same sample as well.

Every isolated RNA sample was fully reverse transcribed, so sequencing captured expressed TCRB transcripts. Assay used: immunoSEQ multiplex PCR; TCRdb lists only in-frame clones, some missing. This sample has around 710,000 clones, with roughly 12% found just once. CD45RO/CCR7/CD25/CD127/CD95/CD27 sorting isolated CD4+ naive, central memory, regulatory and stem cell-like memory cells. The sequenced sample was naive CD4+ T cells from blood. V gene TRBV29-1 combines with J gene TRBJ2-7, with 8 nucleotides matching TRBD1. This clonotype originated in a man aged 25 to 45 with type 1 diabetes. The CDR3 loop is CSGRTGTYEQYF. CDR3 DNA: TGCAGCGGCCGGACAGGGACCTACGAGCAGTACTTC.